This T cell receptor (beta chain) was profiled in a study of cytomegalovirus exposure and HLA in healthy donors. Study observations and caveats: The TCR clusters that emerged in the first cohort tended, a later analysis found, to co-occur in the roughly 110 validation repertoires. In vitro assays verified that three CMV-associated chains recognized CMV antigens specifically.

Clones were sequenced by immunoSEQ multiplex PCR, and TCRdb holds only the in-frame ones, with some missing. The table includes 90,000 to 150,000 clones, roughly 88% detected once. The study drew the donors from its approximately 110-subject validation cohort, separate from the roughly 700-subject first cohort. About this clone itself: Its matching antigen is unknown.

This clonotype was obtained from a woman aged 18-30 years in good health and CMV-seropositive. The sequencing sample was made of PBMCs.

CDR3 region: CASSRTAYEQYF. The CDR3 DNA sequence: TGTGCCAGCAGCAGGACAGCATACGAGCAGTACTTC. The rearrangement links TRBV28 to TRBJ2-7; weak D call: TRBD1 (6 bases). The germline gives CDR1 MDHEN, CDR2 SYDVKM. V gave up 6 bases and J gave up 4 bases, with 10 bases separating them. This CDR3 region has 12 residues.